The present TCR beta chain was sequenced within a study of breast tumors, draining lymph nodes, adjacent tissues. Germline lookup yields CDR1 SQVTM and CDR2 ANQGSEA. The CDR3 spans 14 residues. V was clipped by 7 bases and J by 17 bases; unmatched bases: 19. Study-level points and caveats: The data were judged consistent with most tumor T cells coming from lymph node and expanding in tumor. Tumor repertoires ranked between lymph nodes and nontumor tissue in diversity, with V and J gene preferences. Tumor T cell lymph node origin was a supported hypothesis, not proven.

A remark on this clonotype: Its antigen is still unknown.

Each CDR3 protein is one row after TCRdb ran MiXCR on the multiplex PCR reads. The table includes about 21,000 distinct CDR3 sequences, approximately 51% detected once. The gene calls are TRBV29-1 and TRBJ2-2; 10 positions agree with TRBD1. The sequence derives from a female donor with breast cancer. Some clones in this sample may be carry-over from other donors' samples. Sequenced input: breast tumor tissue. CDR3 sequence (DNA): TGCAGCGCCAGGACAGGGGGTGACACCCGGGGGGTTTTTTTT. Its translation is CSARTGGDTRGVFF.